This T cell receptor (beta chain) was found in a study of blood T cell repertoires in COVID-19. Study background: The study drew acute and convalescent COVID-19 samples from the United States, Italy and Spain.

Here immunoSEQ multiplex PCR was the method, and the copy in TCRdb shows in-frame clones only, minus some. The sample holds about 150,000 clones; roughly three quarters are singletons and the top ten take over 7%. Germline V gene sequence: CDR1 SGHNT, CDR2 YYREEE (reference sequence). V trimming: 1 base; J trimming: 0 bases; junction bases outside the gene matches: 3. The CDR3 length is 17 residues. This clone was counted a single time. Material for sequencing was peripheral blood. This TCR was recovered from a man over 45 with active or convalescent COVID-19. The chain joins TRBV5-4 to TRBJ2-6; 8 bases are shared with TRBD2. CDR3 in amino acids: CASSLPSGSSGANVLTF. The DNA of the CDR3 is TGTGCCAGCAGCTTGCCCAGCGGGAGCTCTGGGGCCAACGTCCTGACTTTC.